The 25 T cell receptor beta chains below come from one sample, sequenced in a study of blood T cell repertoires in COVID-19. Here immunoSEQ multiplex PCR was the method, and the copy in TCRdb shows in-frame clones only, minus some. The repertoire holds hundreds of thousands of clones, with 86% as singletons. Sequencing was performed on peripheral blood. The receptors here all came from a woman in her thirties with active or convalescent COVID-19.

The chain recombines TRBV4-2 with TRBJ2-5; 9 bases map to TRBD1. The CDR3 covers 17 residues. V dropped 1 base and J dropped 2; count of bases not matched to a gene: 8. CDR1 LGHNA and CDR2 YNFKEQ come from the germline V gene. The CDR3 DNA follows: TGTGCCAGCAGCCAAGCCCCAGCCGGGACAGGGCAAGAGACCCAGTACTTC. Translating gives CASSQAPAGTGQETQYF.

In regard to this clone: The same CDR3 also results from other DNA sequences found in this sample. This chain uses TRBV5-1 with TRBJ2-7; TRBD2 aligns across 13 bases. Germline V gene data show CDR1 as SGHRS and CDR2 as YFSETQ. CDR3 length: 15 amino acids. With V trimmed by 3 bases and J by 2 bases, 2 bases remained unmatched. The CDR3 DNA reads TGCGCCAGCAGCTCAGGGACTAGCGGGGCCTACGAGCAGTACTTC. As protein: CASSSGTSGAYEQYF.

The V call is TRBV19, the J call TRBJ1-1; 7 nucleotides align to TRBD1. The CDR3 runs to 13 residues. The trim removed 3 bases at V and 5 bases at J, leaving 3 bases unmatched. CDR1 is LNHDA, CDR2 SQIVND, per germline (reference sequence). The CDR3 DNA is TGTGCCAGTAGTATTAGGGGGCTGACTGAAGCTTTCTTT. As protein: CASSIRGLTEAFF. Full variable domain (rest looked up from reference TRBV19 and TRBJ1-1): DGGITQSPKYLFRKEGQNVTLSCEQNLNHDAMYWYRQDPGQGLRLIYYSQIVNDFQKGDIAEGYSVSREKKESFPLTVTSAQKNPTAFYLCASSIRGLTEAFFGQGTRLTVV.

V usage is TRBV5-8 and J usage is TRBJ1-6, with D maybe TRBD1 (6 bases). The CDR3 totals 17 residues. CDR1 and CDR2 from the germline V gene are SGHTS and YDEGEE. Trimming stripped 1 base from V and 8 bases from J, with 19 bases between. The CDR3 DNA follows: TGTGCCAGCAGCTTGATTGAAGGCAGGGGAACTTATTCACCCCTCCACTTT. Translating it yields CASSLIEGRGTYSPLHF. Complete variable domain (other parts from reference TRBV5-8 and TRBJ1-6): EAGVTQSPTHLIKTRGQQATLRCSPISGHTSVYWYQQALGLGLQFLLWYDEGEERNRGNFPPRFSGRQFPNYSSELNVNALELEDSALYLCASSLIEGRGTYSPLHFGNGTRLTVT.

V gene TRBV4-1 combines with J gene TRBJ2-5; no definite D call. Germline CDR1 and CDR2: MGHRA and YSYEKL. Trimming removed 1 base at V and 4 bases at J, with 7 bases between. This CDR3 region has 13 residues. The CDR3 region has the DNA TGCGCCAGCAGCCAAGGTCCGTTAGAGACCCAGTACTTC. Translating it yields CASSQGPLETQYF.

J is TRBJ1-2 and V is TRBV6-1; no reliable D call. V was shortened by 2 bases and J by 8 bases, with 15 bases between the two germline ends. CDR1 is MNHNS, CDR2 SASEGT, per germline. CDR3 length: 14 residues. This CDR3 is CASSEPQPILGYTF. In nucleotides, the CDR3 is TGTGCCAGCAGTGAACCACAGCCTATATTGGGCTACACCTTC.

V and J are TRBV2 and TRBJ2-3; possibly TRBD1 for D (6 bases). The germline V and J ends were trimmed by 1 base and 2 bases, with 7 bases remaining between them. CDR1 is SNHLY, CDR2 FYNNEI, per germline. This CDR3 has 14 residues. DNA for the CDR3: TGTGCCAGCAGTGAAGGGACAGTCACAGATACGCAGTATTTT. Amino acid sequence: CASSEGTVTDTQYF. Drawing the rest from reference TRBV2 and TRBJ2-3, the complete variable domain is EPEVTQTPSHQVTQMGQEVILRCVPISNHLYFYWYRQILGQKVEFLVSFYNNEISEKSEIFDDQFSVERPDGSNFTLKIRSTKLEDSAMYFCASSEGTVTDTQYFGPGTRLTVL.

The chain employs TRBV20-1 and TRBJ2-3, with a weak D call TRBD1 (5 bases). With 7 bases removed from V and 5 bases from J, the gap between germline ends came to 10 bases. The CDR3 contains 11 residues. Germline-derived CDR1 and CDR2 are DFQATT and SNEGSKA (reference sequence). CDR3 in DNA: TGCAGTGTCAGGGTCGGAGATACGCAGTATTTT. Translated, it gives CSVRVGDTQYF.

CDR3 protein: CASSLITGGSLAGYNEQFF. The CDR3 nucleotides read TGTGCCAGCAGCTTAATCACTGGGGGCTCGCTAGCGGGGTACAATGAGCAGTTCTTC. This chain links TRBV7-8 with TRBJ2-1; 9 bases align to TRBD2. CDR1 and CDR2 from the germline V gene are SGHVS and FQNEAQ. Unmatched junction bases numbered 15, after V lost 2 bases and J lost 4 bases. The CDR3 runs to 19 residues.

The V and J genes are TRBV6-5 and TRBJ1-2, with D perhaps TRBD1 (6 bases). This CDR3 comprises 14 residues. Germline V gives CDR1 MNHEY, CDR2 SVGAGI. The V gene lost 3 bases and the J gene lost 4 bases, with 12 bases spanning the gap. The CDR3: CASSYGAGAYGYTF. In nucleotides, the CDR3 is TGTGCCAGCAGTTATGGCGCAGGGGCCTATGGCTACACCTTC.

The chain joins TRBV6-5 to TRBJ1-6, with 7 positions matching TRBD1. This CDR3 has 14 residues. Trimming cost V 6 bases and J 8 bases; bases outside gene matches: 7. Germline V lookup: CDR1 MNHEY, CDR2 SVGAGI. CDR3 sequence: CASRRQGFYSPLHF. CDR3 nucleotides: TGTGCCAGCAGAAGACAGGGTTTCTATTCACCCCTCCACTTT.

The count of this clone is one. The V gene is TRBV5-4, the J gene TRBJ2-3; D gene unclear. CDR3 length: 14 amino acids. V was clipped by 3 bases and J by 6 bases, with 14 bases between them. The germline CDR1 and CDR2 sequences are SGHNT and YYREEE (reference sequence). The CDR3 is CASSSSAAWDTQYF. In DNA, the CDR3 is TGTGCCAGCAGCTCGTCGGCGGCCTGGGATACGCAGTATTTT.

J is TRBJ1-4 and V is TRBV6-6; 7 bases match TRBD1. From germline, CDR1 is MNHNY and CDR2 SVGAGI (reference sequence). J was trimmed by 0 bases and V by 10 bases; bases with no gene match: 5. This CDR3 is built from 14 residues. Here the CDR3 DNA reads TGTGCCACCAGGGGGACAGCAACTAATGAAAAACTGTTTTTT. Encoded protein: CATRGTATNEKLFF.

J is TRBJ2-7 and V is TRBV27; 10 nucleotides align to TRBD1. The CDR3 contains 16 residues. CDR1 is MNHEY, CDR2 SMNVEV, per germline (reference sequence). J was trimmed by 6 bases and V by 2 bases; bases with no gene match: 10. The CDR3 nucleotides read TGTGCCAGCAGTTTACGGCGGACAGGGGGAGACTCCGAGCAGTACTTC. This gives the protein CASSLRRTGGDSEQYF.

The CDR3 nucleotides are TGTGCCAGCAGCCCCCGGACAGGGGGATACGAGCAGTACTTC. It specifies CASSPRTGGYEQYF. This chain uses TRBV7-9 with TRBJ2-7, with 10 bases lining up with TRBD1. Trimming cost V 5 bases and J 4 bases; bases outside gene matches: 5. The CDR3 extends over 14 amino acids. Germline CDR1 reads SEHNR; CDR2 reads FQNEAQ (reference sequence).

The CDR3, as DNA: TGTGCCAGCAGTGAAGCTGCAGGGGGCTCCTACGAGCAGTACTTC. Its translation is CASSEAAGGSYEQYF. The chain couples TRBV6-1 to TRBJ2-7; 7 bases agree with TRBD1. This CDR3 region has 15 residues. Germline CDR1 and CDR2: MNHNS and SASEGT. V lost 0 bases, J lost 0 bases, and 2 bases stayed unmatched.

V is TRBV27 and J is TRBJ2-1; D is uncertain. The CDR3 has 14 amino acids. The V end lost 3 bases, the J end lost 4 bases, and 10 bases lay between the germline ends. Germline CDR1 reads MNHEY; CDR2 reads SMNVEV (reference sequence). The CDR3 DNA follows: TGTGCCAGCAGTTTTTTTTCCGGGTACAATGAGCAGTTCTTC. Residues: CASSFFSGYNEQFF.

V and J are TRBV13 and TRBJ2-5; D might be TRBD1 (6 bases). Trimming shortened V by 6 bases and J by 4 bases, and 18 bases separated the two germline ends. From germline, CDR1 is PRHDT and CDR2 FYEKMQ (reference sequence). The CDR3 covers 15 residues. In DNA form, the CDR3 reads TGTGCCAGCAGTTCTAAACAGGGTCAAATAGAGACCCAGTACTTC. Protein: CASSSKQGQIETQYF. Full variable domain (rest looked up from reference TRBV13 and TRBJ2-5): AAGVIQSPRHLIKEKRETATLKCYPIPRHDTVYWYQQGPGQDPQFLISFYEKMQSDKGSIPDRFSAQQFSDYHSELNMSSLELGDSALYFCASSSKQGQIETQYFGPGTRLLVL.

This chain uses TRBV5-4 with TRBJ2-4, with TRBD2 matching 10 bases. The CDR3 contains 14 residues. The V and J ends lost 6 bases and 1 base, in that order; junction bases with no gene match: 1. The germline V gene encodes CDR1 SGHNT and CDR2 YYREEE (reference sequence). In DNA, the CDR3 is TGTGCCAGCAATAGCGGGGGGGCCAAAAACATTCAGTACTTC. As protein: CASNSGGAKNIQYF.

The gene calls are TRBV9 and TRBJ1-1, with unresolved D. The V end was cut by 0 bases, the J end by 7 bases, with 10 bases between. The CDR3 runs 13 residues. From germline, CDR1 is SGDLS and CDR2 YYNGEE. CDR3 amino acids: CASSVGPGGEAFF. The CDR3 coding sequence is TGTGCCAGCAGCGTAGGTCCGGGTGGTGAAGCTTTCTTT. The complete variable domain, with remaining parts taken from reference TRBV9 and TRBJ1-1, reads DSGVTQTPKHLITATGQRVTLRCSPRSGDLSVYWYQQSLDQGLQFLIQYYNGEERAKGNILERFSAQQFPDLHSELNLSSLELGDSALYFCASSVGPGGEAFFGQGTRLTVV.

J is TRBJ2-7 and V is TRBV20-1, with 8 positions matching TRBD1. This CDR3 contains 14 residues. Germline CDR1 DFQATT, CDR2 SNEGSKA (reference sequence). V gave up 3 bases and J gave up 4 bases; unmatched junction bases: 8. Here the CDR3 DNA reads TGCAGTGCTAGTCAGGCAGGGGGCTTTTACGAGCAGTACTTC. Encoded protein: CSASQAGGFYEQYF.

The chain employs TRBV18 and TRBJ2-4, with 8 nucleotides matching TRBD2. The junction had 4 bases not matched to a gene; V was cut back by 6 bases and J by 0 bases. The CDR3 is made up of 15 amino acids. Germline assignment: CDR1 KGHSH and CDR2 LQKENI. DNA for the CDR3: TGTGCCAGCTCCATTAGCGGGATAGCCAAAAACATTCAGTACTTC. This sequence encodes CASSISGIAKNIQYF.

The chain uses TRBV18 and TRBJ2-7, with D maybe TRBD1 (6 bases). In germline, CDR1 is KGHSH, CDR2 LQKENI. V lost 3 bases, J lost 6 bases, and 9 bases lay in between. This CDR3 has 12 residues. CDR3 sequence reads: CASSPTGSEQYF. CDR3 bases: TGTGCCAGCTCACCTACAGGGTCCGAGCAGTACTTC. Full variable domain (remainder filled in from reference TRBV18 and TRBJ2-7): NAGVMQNPRHLVRRRGQEARLRCSPMKGHSHVYWYRQLPEEGLKFMVYLQKENIIDESGMPKERFSAEFPKEGPSILRIQQVVRGDSAAYFCASSPTGSEQYFGPGTRLTVT.

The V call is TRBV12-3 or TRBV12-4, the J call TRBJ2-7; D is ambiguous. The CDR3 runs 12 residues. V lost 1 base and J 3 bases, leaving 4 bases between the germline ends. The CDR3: CASSLELYEQYF. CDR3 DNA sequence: TGTGCCAGCAGTTTAGAGCTCTACGAGCAGTACTTC.

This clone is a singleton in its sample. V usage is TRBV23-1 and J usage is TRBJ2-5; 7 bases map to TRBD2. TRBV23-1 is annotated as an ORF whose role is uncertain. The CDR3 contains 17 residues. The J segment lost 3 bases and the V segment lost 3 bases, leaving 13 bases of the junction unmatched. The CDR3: CASSQGGEDIHEETQYF. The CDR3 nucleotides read TGCGCCAGCAGTCAGGGAGGGGAGGACATACATGAAGAGACCCAGTACTTC.